This T cell receptor beta chain originates from a study of response to subunit inactivated influenza vaccine. Findings and caveats of the study: Seasonal influenza vaccination, on each occasion, was suggested by the authors to recruit few new T cells.

Worth noting for this clonotype: No antigen is known for it.

TCRdb processed the RT-PCR reads anew with MiXCR; each CDR3 protein has one entry. Seen here are approximately 500,000 distinct CDR3 sequences, over 10% observed once, and the top ten hold around 12%. The receptor's source is a man aged 50 or older who received an inactivated influenza vaccine. Sequencing was performed on PBMCs from blood, taken roughly 47 days after vaccination.

This CDR3 is CASSLAARVYNEQFF. For the CDR3, the DNA is TGTGCCAGCAGCTTAGCCGCCAGGGTCTACAATGAGCAGTTCTTC. V is TRBV7-6 and J is TRBJ2-1, with D tentatively TRBD1 (5 bases). The germline V gene has CDR1 SGHVS and CDR2 FNYEAQ. CDR3 length: 15 amino acids. Trimming cost V 0 bases and J 3 bases, with 9 bases left between them.